This T cell receptor (beta chain) comes out of a study of CD8 T cells in Susac syndrome. General observations from the study: By the study's own acknowledgment, its TCR sequencing and HLA analysis included relatively few individuals.

Notes on this clonotype: Its antigen is still unknown.

The junction had 8 bases not matched to a gene; V was cut back by 10 bases and J by 3 bases. CDR1 is ENHRY and CDR2 is SYGVKD in the germline V gene. This CDR3 has 15 residues. Random hexamers were used to reverse transcribe the RNA input (about 0.5 to 1 ug). A single record per CDR3 protein comes from TCRdb applying MiXCR to the immunoSEQ multiplex PCR reads. Of some 130,000 distinct CDR3 sequences listed, about 95% are singletons. CD8+ and CD4+ blood T cells underwent TCR beta sequencing. While serving as controls, healthy donors were matched for age and sex. The sequence was obtained from a human donor in good health. Sequenced sample: CD4+ T cells from PBMCs. J is TRBJ2-7 and V is TRBV10-3; 14 positions agree with TRBD2. CDR3 sequence reads: CATGTSGSEGYEQYF. The CDR3 coding sequence is TGTGCCACCGGGACTAGCGGGAGTGAGGGCTACGAGCAGTACTTC.